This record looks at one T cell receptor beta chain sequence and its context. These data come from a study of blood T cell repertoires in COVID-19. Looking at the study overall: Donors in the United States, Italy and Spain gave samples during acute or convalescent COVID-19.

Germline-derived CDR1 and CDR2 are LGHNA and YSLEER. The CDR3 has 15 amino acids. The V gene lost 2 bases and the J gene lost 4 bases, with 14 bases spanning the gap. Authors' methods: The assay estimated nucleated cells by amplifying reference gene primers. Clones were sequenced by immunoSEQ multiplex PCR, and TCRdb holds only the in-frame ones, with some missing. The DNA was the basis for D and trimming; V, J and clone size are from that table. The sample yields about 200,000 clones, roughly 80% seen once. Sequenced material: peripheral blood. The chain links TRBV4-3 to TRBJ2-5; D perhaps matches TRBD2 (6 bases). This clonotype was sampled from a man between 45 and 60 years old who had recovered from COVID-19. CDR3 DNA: TGCGCCAGCAGCCAACGCGGGACCGGGGGAGAGACCCAGTACTTC. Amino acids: CASSQRGTGGETQYF.